One and the same sample provided the 2 T cell receptor beta chains below, sequenced in a study of cytomegalovirus exposure and HLA in healthy donors. It was with 60 Vbeta and 13 Jbeta primers that the PCR ran. Measured with immunoSEQ multiplex PCR; TCRdb has only the in-frame clones, and not every one. The data show tens of thousands of clones, with roughly 77% seen just once and under 6% held by the top ten. Specimen: PBMCs. The receptors derive from a young woman in good health and CMV-seronegative.

This clone was picked up one time. The DNA for the CDR3 is TGCGCCAGCAGCCTTTCGCCTAGCGGGAGAAATGAGCAGTTCTTC. It codes for CASSLSPSGRNEQFF. The chain uses TRBV4-1 and TRBJ2-1; 10 bases align to TRBD2. Trimming at V came to 4 bases and at J to 7 bases, leaving 7 bases not matched to a gene. The germline V gene has CDR1 MGHRA and CDR2 YSYEKL. This CDR3 region has 15 residues.

This chain connects TRBV19 to TRBJ1-5; D unresolved. Trimming took 3 bases from V and 4 from J, leaving 10 bases between them. The CDR3 contains 14 residues. From germline, CDR1 is LNHDA and CDR2 SQIVND (reference sequence). The CDR3 bases are TGTGCCAGTAGTATTGGCAGGAGGAATCAGCCCCAGCATTTT. This encodes CASSIGRRNQPQHF.